This TCR beta chain was sequenced for a study of blood T cell repertoires in COVID-19. Study at large: COVID-19 samples, acute and convalescent, were from the United States, Italy and Spain. The cDNA or gDNA used as material had been derived from T cells, B-cell-depleted T cells, or PBMCs.

Method: immunoSEQ multiplex PCR; TCRdb's copy keeps in-frame clones and lacks some. The data contain about 480,000 clones, roughly 91% of them singletons. CDR3 size: 18 residues. V trimming: 3 bases; J trimming: 0 bases; junction bases outside the gene matches: 7. Germline values: CDR1 LNHDA, CDR2 SQIVND (reference sequence). The sequence derives from a woman aged 30 to 39 with acute or convalescent COVID-19. V gene TRBV19 combines with J gene TRBJ2-6; 8 bases are a match to TRBD1. The sequenced sample consisted of peripheral blood. The CDR3 DNA sequence: TGTGCCAGTAGTATTGTGACAGGGGTAAGCTCTGGGGCCAACGTCCTGACTTTC. It translates to CASSIVTGVSSGANVLTF.